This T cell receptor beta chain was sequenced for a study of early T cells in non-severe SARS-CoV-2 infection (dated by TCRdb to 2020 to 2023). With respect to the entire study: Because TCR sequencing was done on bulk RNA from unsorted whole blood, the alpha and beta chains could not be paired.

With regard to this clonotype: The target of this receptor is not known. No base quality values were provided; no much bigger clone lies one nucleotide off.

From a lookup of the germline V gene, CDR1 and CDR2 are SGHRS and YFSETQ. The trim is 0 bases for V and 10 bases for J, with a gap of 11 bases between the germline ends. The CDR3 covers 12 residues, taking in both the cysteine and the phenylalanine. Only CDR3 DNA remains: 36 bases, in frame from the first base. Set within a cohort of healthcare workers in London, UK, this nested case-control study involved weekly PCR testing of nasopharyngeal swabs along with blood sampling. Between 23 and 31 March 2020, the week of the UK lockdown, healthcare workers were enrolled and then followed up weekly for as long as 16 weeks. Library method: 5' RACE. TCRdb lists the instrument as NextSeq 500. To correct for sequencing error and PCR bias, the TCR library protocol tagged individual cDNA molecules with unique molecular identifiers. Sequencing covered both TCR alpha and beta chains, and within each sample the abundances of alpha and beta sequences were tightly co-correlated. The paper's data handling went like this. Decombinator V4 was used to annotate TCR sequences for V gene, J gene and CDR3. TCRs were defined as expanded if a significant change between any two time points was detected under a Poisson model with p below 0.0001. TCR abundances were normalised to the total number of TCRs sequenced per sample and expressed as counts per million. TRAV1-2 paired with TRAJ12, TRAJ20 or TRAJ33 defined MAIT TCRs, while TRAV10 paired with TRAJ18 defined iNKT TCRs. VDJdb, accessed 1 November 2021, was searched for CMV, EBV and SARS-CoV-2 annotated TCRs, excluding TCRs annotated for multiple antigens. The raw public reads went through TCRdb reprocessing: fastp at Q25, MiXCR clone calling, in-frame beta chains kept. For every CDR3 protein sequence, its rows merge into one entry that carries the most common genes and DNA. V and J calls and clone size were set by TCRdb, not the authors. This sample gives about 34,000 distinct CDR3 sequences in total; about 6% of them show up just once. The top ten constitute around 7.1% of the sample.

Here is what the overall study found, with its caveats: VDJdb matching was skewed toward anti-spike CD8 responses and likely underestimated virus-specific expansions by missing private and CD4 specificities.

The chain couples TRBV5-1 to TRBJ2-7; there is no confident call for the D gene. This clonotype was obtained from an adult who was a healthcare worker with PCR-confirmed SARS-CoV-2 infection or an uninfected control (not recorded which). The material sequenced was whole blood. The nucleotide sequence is TGCGCCAGCAGCTTGGATAGGCATGACCAGTACTTC. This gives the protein CASSLDRHDQYF.